The 5 T cell receptor beta chains below were found in one sample sequenced in a study of blood T cell repertoires in COVID-19. Sequencing was performed with immunoSEQ multiplex PCR; in TCRdb, only in-frame clones are kept and a portion is missing. The data show about 78,000 clones, about 88% seen once. The material sequenced was peripheral blood. The receptors here all came from a man between 65 and 80 years old with active or convalescent COVID-19.

J is TRBJ2-7 and V is TRBV5-5; D is unclear. Deletions cut 4 bases from V and 3 bases from J, with 14 bases between. The CDR3 spans 14 residues. CDR1 SGHKS and CDR2 YYEKEE come from the germline V gene (reference sequence). The CDR3 loop reads CASSTRAPVYEQYF. CDR3 coding DNA: TGTGCCAGCAGCACTCGAGCCCCGGTCTACGAGCAGTACTTC.

A single count supports this clone. This chain links TRBV5-1 with TRBJ2-5, with D possibly matching TRBD2 (6 bases). Germline V CDR1 and CDR2: SGHRS, YFSETQ. The CDR3 contains 15 residues. Trimming took off 0 bases at V and 1 base at J, with 10 bases between the two ends. The CDR3: CASSLGLSGQETQYF. The CDR3 DNA follows: TGCGCCAGCAGCTTGGGGCTTAGCGGCCAAGAGACCCAGTACTTC.

The chain links TRBV5-1 to TRBJ2-2; the D gene is possibly TRBD2 (6 bases). V was shortened by 5 bases and J by 6 bases, with 14 bases between the two germline ends. CDR3 length equals 14 residues. CDR1 and CDR2 (germline): SGHRS, YFSETQ. The CDR3 DNA reads as TGCGCCAGCAGTCAAGGAGCGGGTGCCGGGGAGCTGTTTTTT. As protein: CASSQGAGAGELFF.

The rearrangement links TRBV18 to TRBJ1-4; 7 nucleotides agree with TRBD1. The V gene's germline CDR1 is KGHSH and CDR2 LQKENI. CDR3 size: 14 residues. The junction had 1 base not matched to a gene; V was cut back by 0 bases and J by 6 bases. In DNA form, the CDR3 reads TGTGCCAGCTCACCACCGACAGGGTATGAAAAACTGTTTTTT. This gives the protein CASSPPTGYEKLFF.

This chain links TRBV5-1 with TRBJ2-2; D might be TRBD1 (5 bases). This CDR3 region has 15 residues. The V end lost 1 base, the J end lost 0 bases, and 7 bases lay between the germline ends. CDR1 and CDR2 from the germline V gene are SGHRS and YFSETQ. As DNA, the CDR3 is TGCGCCAGCAGCTTGAGGGGCTCGAACACCGGGGAGCTGTTTTTT. It specifies CASSLRGSNTGELFF.